A selection of T cell receptor beta chains follows, all from one sample in a study of CD8+ T cells in alopecia areata. Clones were read by immunoSEQ multiplex PCR, and TCRdb kept only the in-frame ones, dropping some. The table has under 350,000 clones, roughly 50% seen once. This material consisted of CD4+ T cells sorted from blood, taken at week 24, from a patient treated with tofacitinib. These receptors were taken from a human donor with alopecia areata. Each CDR3 is given with its conserved first and last residue. D genes are given only for firm matches. Part of the rows lack a size; the others show once, few, many or a class for expanded clones.

TRBV6-6,TRBJ2-3,16,NA,NA,TGTGCCAGCAGTTACGAGTTCCAGGGAGGGGGAGATACGCAGTATTTT,CASSYEFQGGGDTQYF
TRBV19,TRBJ2-5,11,NA,TRBD2,TGTGCCAGTGACGGGGGGGAGACCCAGTACTTC,CASDGGETQYF
TRBV29-1,TRBJ1-2,10,few,NA,TGCAGCGTTGGGAACTATGGCTACACCTTC,CSVGNYGYTF
TRBV27,TRBJ2-3,16,NA,NA,TGTGCCAGCAGGAAGAGGGGGACTACAAGCACAGATACGCAGTATTTT,CASRKRGTTSTDTQYF
TRBV29-1,TRBJ1-5,17,NA,NA,TGCAGCGTTATACTTACAGACAGGACGTATAGCAATCAGCCCCAGCATTTT,CSVILTDRTYSNQPQHF
TRBV7-2,TRBJ2-6,15,NA,NA,TGTGCCAGCAGCCCGCTTCTCTCTGGGGCCAACGTCCTGACTTTC,CASSPLLSGANVLTF
TRBV5-4,TRBJ2-7,15,once,TRBD2,TGTGCCAGCAGCATAGGGACTAGCGGCACCTACGAGCAGTACTTC,CASSIGTSGTYEQYF
TRBV2,TRBJ1-5,13,once,NA,TGTGCCAGCAGTGCGAAGGTGGGTCAGCCCCAGCATTTT,CASSAKVGQPQHF
TRBV27,TRBJ1-5,15,NA,TRBD1,TGTGCCAGCACCTCATATGGACAGGGAGGTCAGCCCCAGCATTTT,CASTSYGQGGQPQHF
TRBV5-1,TRBJ2-1,15,NA,TRBD2,TGCGCCAGCAGCTTCCGCGGGGGGCCCTACAATGAGCAGTTCTTC,CASSFRGGPYNEQFF
TRBV30,TRBJ1-5,12,NA,NA,TGTGCCTGGAGAAGATTCGATCAGCCCCAGCATTTT,CAWRRFDQPQHF
TRBV6-1,TRBJ1-5,13,NA,NA,TGTGCCAGCAGTGAATCTCCTCCGCGCCCCCAGCATTTT,CASSESPPRPQHF
TRBV5-1,TRBJ2-1,16,few,TRBD2,TGCGCCAGCAGCGTTATAGCGGGGAGCTCCTACAATGAGCAGTTCTTC,CASSVIAGSSYNEQFF
TRBV29-1,TRBJ1-2,14,NA,NA,TGCAGCGTTGATGCTGGTGACAATTTCTATGGCTACACCTTC,CSVDAGDNFYGYTF
TRBV2,TRBJ2-5,16,few,NA,TGTGCCAGCAGGGGGCTGGAGGGGGCCCCCCTTGAGACCCAGTACTTC,CASRGLEGAPLETQYF
TRBV30,TRBJ1-2,13,NA,TRBD1,TGTGCCTGGAAGAGGGGGCGAGGAAGCGGCTACACCTTC,CAWKRGRGSGYTF
TRBV30,TRBJ2-4,15,NA,NA,TGTGCCTGGAGTTACGGGGCCGGGGCCAAAAACATTCAGTACTTC,CAWSYGAGAKNIQYF
TRBV7-2,TRBJ1-1,13,NA,NA,TGTGCCAGCAGCTTAAGCACAGTCGCTGAAGCTTTCTTT,CASSLSTVAEAFF
TRBV5-6,TRBJ2-5,15,NA,TRBD2,TGTGCCAGCACCGCGACTAGCGGGAGCCAAGAGACCCAGTACTTC,CASTATSGSQETQYF
TRBV23-1,TRBJ1-2,13,NA,NA,TGCGCCAGCAGCCCCCCAGCCAACTATGGCTACACCTTC,CASSPPANYGYTF
TRBV9,TRBJ2-7,13,NA,TRBD2,TGTGCCAGCAGCCCTGGGGGGGGCTACGAGCAGTACTTC,CASSPGGGYEQYF
TRBV14,TRBJ2-7,14,once,NA,TGTGCCAGCAGCGCCCGACTGTCGGCGTACGAGCAGTACTTC,CASSARLSAYEQYF
TRBV6-5,TRBJ1-6,15,NA,NA,TGTGCCAGCAGTTACAGGCGAGACCCAGGTTCACCCCTCCACTTT,CASSYRRDPGSPLHF
TRBV4-1,TRBJ1-6,16,NA,TRBD1,TGCGCCAGCAGCCAACTAACAGGGGCCCATAATTCACCCCTCCACTTT,CASSQLTGAHNSPLHF
TRBV11-1,TRBJ2-1,15,NA,NA,TGTGCCAGCAGCCCATTCGGCAATATCTACAATGAGCAGTTCTTC,CASSPFGNIYNEQFF
TRBV6-1,TRBJ1-1,13,NA,NA,TGTGCCAGCATGGTCCGGCAAAAGGATGAAGCTTTCTTT,CASMVRQKDEAFF
TRBV30,TRBJ1-2,12,NA,NA,TGTGCCTGGGCCCTCCCCGGCTATGGCTACACCTTC,CAWALPGYGYTF
TRBV11-1,TRBJ1-4,16,NA,NA,TGTGCCAGCAGCTTTTCTCCGACAGCTTCTAATGAAAAACTGTTTTTT,CASSFSPTASNEKLFF
TRBV30,TRBJ2-7,14,NA,TRBD1,TGTGCCTGGAGTGTAGGGACAGGGCTACACGAGCAGTACTTC,CAWSVGTGLHEQYF
TRBV30,TRBJ2-3,16,few,NA,TGTGCCTGGAGTCAAATGTTGGGGCGGCTGAGAGATACGCAGTATTTT,CAWSQMLGRLRDTQYF
TRBV5-1,TRBJ2-5,14,NA,NA,TGCGCCAGCAGACCTGGAGGAGTCCAAGAGACCCAGTACTTC,CASRPGGVQETQYF
TRBV20-1,TRBJ1-1,11,NA,NA,TGCAGTGCTACCCGACAGTCTGAAGCTTTCTTT,CSATRQSEAFF
TRBV5-6,TRBJ2-5,14,once,NA,TGTGCCAGCAGCTCCGAGTCACTCCAAGAGACCCAGTACTTC,CASSSESLQETQYF
TRBV23-1,TRBJ2-5,11,NA,NA,TGCGCCAGCAGTCTTCCAGAGACCCAGTACTTC,CASSLPETQYF
TRBV30,TRBJ2-7,15,NA,TRBD2,TGTGCCTGGAGAGCCCCCTGGACTAGTTCTCAAGAGCAGTACTTC,CAWRAPWTSSQEQYF
TRBV25-1,TRBJ1-2,16,NA,NA,TGTGCCAGCAGTGAAAGTCGGAGAGGACAGTTCAGCGGCTACACCTTC,CASSESRRGQFSGYTF
TRBV30,TRBJ1-1,15,NA,NA,TGTGCCTGGAGTGTACTATCCCACATGAACACTGAAGCTTTCTTT,CAWSVLSHMNTEAFF
TRBV5-1,TRBJ2-5,13,NA,NA,TGCGCCAGCAGCTTTGGCAGGGAAGAGACCCAGTACTTC,CASSFGREETQYF
TRBV30,TRBJ1-4,12,NA,TRBD1,TGTGCCTGGAGACAGGGGGATGAAAAACTGTTTTTT,CAWRQGDEKLFF
TRBV29-1,TRBJ2-7,11,NA,NA,TGCAGCGTCGGGGAGTCCTACGAGCAGTACTTC,CSVGESYEQYF
TRBV27,TRBJ1-5,15,NA,TRBD1,TGTGCCAGCGCCAAGGCGAGGGGGCAAAATCAGCCCCAGCATTTT,CASAKARGQNQPQHF
TRBV27,TRBJ1-5,14,NA,NA,TGTGCCAGCAGTTTGAGGGGGGTGGCTCAGCCCCAGCATTTT,CASSLRGVAQPQHF
TRBV7-9,TRBJ2-3,15,NA,NA,TGTGCCAGCAGCTATCGACAGGACTTCACAGATACGCAGTATTTT,CASSYRQDFTDTQYF
TRBV20-1,TRBJ2-7,9,NA,NA,TGCAGTGCTCGCGACACCCAATACTTC,CSARDTQYF
TRBV5-6,TRBJ1-1,13,NA,NA,TGTGCCAGCAGCATAACCGACCGATTCAGAGCTTTCTTT,CASSITDRFRAFF
TRBV29-1,TRBJ1-1,13,NA,NA,TGCAGCGTTGAGACCTCCCCGAACACTGAAGCTTTCTTT,CSVETSPNTEAFF
TRBV2,TRBJ2-7,16,NA,TRBD1,TGTGCCAGCAATAGCCCGAGAGGGACAGGGAGCTACGAGCAGTACTTC,CASNSPRGTGSYEQYF
TRBV4-1,TRBJ2-7,16,once,TRBD1,TGCGCCAGCAGCCAAGAGTTCGGACAGGGCTTCAACGAGCAGTACTTC,CASSQEFGQGFNEQYF
TRBV10-3,TRBJ2-2,15,few,NA,TGTGCCATCAGTGAGCAACAGGGTTTAACCGGGGAGCTGTTTTTT,CAISEQQGLTGELFF
TRBV28,TRBJ1-2,19,NA,TRBD1,TGTGCCAGCAGTCCCCCAACCCCACACAGGGGCCAAGCTAACTATGGCTACACCTTC,CASSPPTPHRGQANYGYTF
TRBV7-7,TRBJ2-1,14,few,NA,TGTGCTAGCAGCTTAGACGATTCCTACAATGAGCAGTTCTTC,CASSLDDSYNEQFF
TRBV5-1,TRBJ2-7,13,NA,NA,TGCGCCAGCAGCTTGGTGGGGCTTTACGAGCAGTACTTC,CASSLVGLYEQYF
TRBV30,TRBJ1-1,15,NA,NA,TGTGCCTGGAGTGCGGCAGGGGCATTGAACACTGAAGCTTTCTTT,CAWSAAGALNTEAFF
TRBV4-1,TRBJ1-3,15,NA,NA,TGCGCCAGCAGCCAGGAAGGATTAGCTGGAAACACCATATATTTT,CASSQEGLAGNTIYF